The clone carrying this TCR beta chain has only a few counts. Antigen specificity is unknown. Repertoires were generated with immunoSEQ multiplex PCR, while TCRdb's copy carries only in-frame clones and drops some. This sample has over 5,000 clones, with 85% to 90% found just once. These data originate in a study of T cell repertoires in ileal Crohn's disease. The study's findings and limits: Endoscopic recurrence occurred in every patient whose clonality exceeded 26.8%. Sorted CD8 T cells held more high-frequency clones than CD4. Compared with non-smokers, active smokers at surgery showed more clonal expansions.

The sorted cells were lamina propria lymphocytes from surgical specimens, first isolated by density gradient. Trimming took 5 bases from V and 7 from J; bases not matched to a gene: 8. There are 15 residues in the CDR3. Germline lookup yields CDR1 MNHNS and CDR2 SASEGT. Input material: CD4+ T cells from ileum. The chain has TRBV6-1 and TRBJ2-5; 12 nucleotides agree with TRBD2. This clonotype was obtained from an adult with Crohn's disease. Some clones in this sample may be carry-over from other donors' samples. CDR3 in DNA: TGTGCCAGCAGTACCGGACTAGCGGGATTCGGGACCCAGTACTTC. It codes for CASSTGLAGFGTQYF.